This T cell receptor (beta chain) was captured in a study of STAT5B mutations in CD4+ large granular lymphocyte leukemia. Turning to the study itself: Among healthy controls, a particular HLA allele went with more CDR3 'QG' motifs.

A remark on this clone: The antigen remains unidentified.

Produced via immunoSEQ multiplex PCR; TCRdb's table is partial and in-frame only. The top ten clones hold over 2.5% of a sample with about 30,000 clones, about four fifths of them seen once. Study conclusions and caveats: 8/27 top patient clones versus 2/35 control clones were TRBV06-family.

V lost 4 bases and J 3 bases, leaving 12 bases between the germline ends. CDR3 length equals 14 residues. Germline-derived CDR1 and CDR2 are MRHNA and SNTAGT. Sequencing was performed on CD4+ T cells from blood buffy coats. The chain recombines TRBV6-4 with TRBJ1-2, with a weak D call TRBD1 (6 bases). The receptor was isolated from a human donor in good health. The DNA of the CDR3 is TGTGCCAGCAGTGCCCAAGGGGGGGACTATGGCTACACCTTC. It encodes CASSAQGGDYGYTF.